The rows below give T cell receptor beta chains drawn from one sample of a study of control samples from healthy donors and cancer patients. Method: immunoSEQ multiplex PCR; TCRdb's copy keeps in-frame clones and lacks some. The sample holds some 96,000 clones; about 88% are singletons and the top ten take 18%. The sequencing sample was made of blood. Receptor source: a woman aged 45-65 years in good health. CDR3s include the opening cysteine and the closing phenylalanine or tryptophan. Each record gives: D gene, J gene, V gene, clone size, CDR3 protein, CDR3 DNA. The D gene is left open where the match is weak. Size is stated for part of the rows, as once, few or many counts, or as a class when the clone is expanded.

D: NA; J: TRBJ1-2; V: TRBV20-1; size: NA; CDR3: CSAYNGYTF; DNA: TGCAGTGCCTATAATGGCTACACCTTC
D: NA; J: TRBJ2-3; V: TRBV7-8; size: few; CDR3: CASSLADVSLADTQYF; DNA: TGTGCCAGCAGCTTAGCCGACGTAAGTTTAGCAGATACGCAGTATTTT
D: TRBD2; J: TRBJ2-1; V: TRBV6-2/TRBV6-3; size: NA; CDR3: CASSYGTGLAGNEQFF; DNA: TGTGCCAGCAGTTACGGTACGGGACTAGCGGGGAATGAGCAGTTCTTC
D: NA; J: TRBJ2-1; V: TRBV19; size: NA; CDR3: CASSPRDSSYNEQFF; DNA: TGTGCCAGTAGTCCGCGGGATAGCTCCTACAATGAGCAGTTCTTC
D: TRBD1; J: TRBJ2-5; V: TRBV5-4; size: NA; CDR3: CASSLDRVGETQYF; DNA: TGTGCCAGCAGCCTGGACAGGGTTGGAGAGACCCAGTACTTC
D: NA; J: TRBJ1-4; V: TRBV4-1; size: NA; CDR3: CASSQANRVSHEKLFF; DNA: TGCGCCAGCAGCCAGGCTAACAGGGTATCGCATGAAAAACTGTTTTTT
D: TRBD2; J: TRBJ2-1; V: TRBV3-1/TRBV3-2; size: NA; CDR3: CASSQEAYLGLAGGRNEQFF; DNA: TGTGCCAGCAGCCAAGAGGCCTATCTAGGACTAGCGGGAGGTAGAAATGAGCAGTTCTTC
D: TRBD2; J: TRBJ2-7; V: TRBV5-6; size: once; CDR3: CASSLVGGSEQYF; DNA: TGTGCCAGCAGCTTGGTGGGAGGGAGCGAGCAGTACTTC
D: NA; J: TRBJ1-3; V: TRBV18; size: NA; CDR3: CASSTTGLSGNTIYF; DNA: TGTGCCAGCTCGACCACAGGGCTCTCTGGAAACACCATATATTTT
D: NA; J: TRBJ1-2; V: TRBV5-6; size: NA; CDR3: CASSLVSAVYF; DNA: TGTGCCAGCAGCTTGGTCTCGGCAGTTTACTTC
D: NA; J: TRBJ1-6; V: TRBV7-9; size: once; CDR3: CASSSGVHNSPLHF; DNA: TGTGCCAGCAGCTCGGGGGTCCATAATTCACCCCTCCACTTT
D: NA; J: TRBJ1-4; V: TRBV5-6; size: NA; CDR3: CASSYGGPTGEKLFF; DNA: TGTGCCAGCAGTTATGGGGGGCCCACTGGGGAAAAACTGTTTTTT
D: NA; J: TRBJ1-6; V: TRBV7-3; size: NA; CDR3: CASSRTGTGFFSPLHF; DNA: TGTGCCAGCAGCCGAACGGGGACCGGGTTTTTTTCACCCCTCCACTTT
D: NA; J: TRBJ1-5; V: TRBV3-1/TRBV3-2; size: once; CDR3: CASSNRGYGQPQHF; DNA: TGTGCCAGCAGCAATAGGGGGTACGGGCAGCCCCAGCATTTT
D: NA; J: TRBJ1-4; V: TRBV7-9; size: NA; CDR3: CASSLGQPYEKLFF; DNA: TGTGCCAGCAGCTTAGGTCAACCGTATGAAAAACTGTTTTTT
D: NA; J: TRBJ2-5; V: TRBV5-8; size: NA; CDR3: CASSLGSRVAETQYF; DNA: TGTGCCAGCAGCTTGGGGTCCAGGGTGGCGGAGACCCAGTACTTC
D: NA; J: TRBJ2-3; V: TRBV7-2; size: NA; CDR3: CASSLSGAVNTDTQYF; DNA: TGTGCCAGCAGCTTAAGTGGAGCGGTTAACACAGATACGCAGTATTTT
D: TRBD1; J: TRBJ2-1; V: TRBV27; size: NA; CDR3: CASSRTGRNEQFF; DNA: TGTGCCAGCAGTAGGACAGGGAGGAATGAGCAGTTCTTC
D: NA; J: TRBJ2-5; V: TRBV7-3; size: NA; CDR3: CASSLSREETQYF; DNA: TGTGCCAGCAGCTTAAGTAGGGAGGAGACCCAGTACTTC
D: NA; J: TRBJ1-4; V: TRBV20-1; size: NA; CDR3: CSASVLGAGEKLFF; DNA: TGCAGTGCTAGTGTCTTGGGGGCAGGCGAAAAACTGTTTTTT
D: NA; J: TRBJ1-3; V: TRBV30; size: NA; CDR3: CAWTLLFLGNTIYF; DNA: TGTGCCTGGACCCTCCTCTTCCTCGGAAACACCATATATTTT
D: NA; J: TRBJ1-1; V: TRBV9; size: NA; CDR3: CASSVRIHTEAFF; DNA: TGTGCCAGCAGCGTCAGGATCCACACTGAAGCTTTCTTT
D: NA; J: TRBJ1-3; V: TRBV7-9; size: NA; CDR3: CASSLGGNTIYF; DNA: TGTGCCAGCAGCTTAGGAGGAAACACCATATATTTT
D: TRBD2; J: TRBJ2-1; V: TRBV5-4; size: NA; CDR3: CASSSGLAPHNEQFF; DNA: TGTGCCAGCAGCTCGGGACTAGCGCCCCACAATGAGCAGTTCTTC
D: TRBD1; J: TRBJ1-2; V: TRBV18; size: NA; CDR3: CASSPDRGGGGYTF; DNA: TGTGCCAGCTCACCAGACAGGGGGGGAGGAGGCTACACCTTC
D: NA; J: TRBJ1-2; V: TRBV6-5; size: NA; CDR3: CAQGPNYGYTF; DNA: TGTGCACAGGGTCCTAACTATGGCTACACCTTC
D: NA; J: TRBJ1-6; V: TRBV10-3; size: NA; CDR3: CAISEAQGSYNSPLHF; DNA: TGTGCCATCAGTGAGGCCCAGGGTTCATATAATTCACCCCTCCACTTT
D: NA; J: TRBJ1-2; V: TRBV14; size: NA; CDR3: CASSQVGQTIYGYTF; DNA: TGTGCCAGCAGCCAAGTCGGCCAGACGATCTATGGCTACACCTTC
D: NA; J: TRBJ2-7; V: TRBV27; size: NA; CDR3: CASSLLAGSNEQYF; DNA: TGTGCCAGCAGTTTATTGGCAGGCAGCAACGAGCAGTACTTC
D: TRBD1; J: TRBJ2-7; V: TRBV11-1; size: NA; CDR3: CASRLQGAPYEQYF; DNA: TGTGCCAGCCGGTTACAGGGGGCTCCCTACGAGCAGTACTTC
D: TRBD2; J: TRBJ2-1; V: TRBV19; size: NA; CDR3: CASSKGPSGSSYNEQFF; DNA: TGTGCCAGTAGTAAAGGTCCTAGCGGGAGCTCCTACAATGAGCAGTTCTTC
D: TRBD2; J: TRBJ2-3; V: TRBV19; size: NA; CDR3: CASSMVLASGGVRDTQYF; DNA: TGTGCCAGTAGTATGGTTCTTGCTAGCGGGGGGGTTAGGGATACGCAGTATTTT
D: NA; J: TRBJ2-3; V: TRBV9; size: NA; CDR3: CASSDNSAGDTQYF; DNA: TGTGCCAGCAGCGATAATTCCGCTGGGGATACGCAGTATTTT
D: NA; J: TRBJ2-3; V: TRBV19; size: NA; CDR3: CASSITTSRTDTQYF; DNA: TGTGCCAGTAGTATCACTACCTCCCGCACAGATACGCAGTATTTT
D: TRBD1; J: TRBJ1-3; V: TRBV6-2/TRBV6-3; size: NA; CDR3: CASSYDRDGNTIYF; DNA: TGTGCCAGCAGTTACGACAGGGACGGAAACACCATATATTTT
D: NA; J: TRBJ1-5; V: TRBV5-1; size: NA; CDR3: CASSFCIESQNSNQPQHF; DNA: TGCGCCAGCAGCTTCTGTATAGAATCCCAAAATAGCAATCAGCCCCAGCATTTT
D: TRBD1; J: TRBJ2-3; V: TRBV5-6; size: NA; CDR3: CASTGTGGLLISTDTQYF; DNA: TGTGCCAGTACCGGGACAGGGGGCCTCCTGATTAGCACAGATACGCAGTATTTT
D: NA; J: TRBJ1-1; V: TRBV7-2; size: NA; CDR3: CASSPGPSNTEAFF; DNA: TGTGCCAGCAGCCCAGGGCCCTCGAACACTGAAGCTTTCTTT
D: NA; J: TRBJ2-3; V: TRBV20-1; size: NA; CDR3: CSASKRGSTDTQYF; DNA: TGCAGTGCTAGTAAAAGGGGGAGCACAGATACGCAGTATTTT
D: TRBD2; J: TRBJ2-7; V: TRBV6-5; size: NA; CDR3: CASSGTSGVSYEQYF; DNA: TGTGCCAGCAGCGGTACTAGCGGGGTTTCCTACGAGCAGTACTTC
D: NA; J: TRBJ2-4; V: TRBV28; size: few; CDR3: CASSLRRAALAKNIQYF; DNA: TGTGCCAGCAGTTTACGGCGGGCGGCTCTAGCCAAAAACATTCAGTACTTC
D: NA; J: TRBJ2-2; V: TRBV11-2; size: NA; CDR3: CASSLVGGVGELFF; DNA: TGTGCCAGCAGCTTAGTGGGTGGCGTCGGGGAGCTGTTTTTT
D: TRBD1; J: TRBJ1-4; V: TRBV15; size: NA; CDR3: CATSRASRDREPNEKLFF; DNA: TGTGCCACCAGCAGAGCGTCCCGGGACAGGGAGCCTAATGAAAAACTGTTTTTT
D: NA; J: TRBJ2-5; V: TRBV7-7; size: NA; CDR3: CASSTRPLLPGETQYF; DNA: TGTGCCAGCAGCACAAGGCCCCTCCTCCCTGGGGAGACCCAGTACTTC
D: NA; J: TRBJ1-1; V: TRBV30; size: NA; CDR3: CAWTASGIGRFF; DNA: TGTGCCTGGACGGCCAGCGGCATCGGGAGGTTCTTT
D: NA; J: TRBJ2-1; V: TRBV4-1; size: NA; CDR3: CASEGGQGGLNEQFF; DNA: TGCGCCAGCGAGGGGGGGCAGGGAGGCCTCAATGAGCAGTTCTTC
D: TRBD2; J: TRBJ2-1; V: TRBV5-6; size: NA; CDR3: CASSAGLGSSYNEQFF; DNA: TGTGCCAGCAGTGCGGGACTAGGGAGCTCCTACAATGAGCAGTTCTTC
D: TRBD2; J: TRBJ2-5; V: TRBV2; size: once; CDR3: CASRRLAVQETQYF; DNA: TGTGCCAGCAGGAGACTAGCGGTCCAAGAGACCCAGTACTTC
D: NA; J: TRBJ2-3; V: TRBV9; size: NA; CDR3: CASSAYSATTDTQYF; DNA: TGTGCCAGCAGCGCTTACTCGGCTACCACAGATACGCAGTATTTT
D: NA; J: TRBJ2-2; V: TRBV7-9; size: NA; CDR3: CASSLTQNTGELFF; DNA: TGTGCCAGCAGTCTAACTCAGAACACCGGGGAGCTGTTTTTT
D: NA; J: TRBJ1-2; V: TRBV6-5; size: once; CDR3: CASSYSGEGYTF; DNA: TGTGCCAGCAGTTACAGCGGGGAAGGCTACACCTTC
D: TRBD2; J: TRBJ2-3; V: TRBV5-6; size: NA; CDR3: CASSWGDYSSTDTQYF; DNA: TGTGCCAGCAGCTGGGGGGACTACTCTAGCACAGATACGCAGTATTTT
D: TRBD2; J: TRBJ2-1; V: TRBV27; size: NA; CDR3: CASTPSGTSGAYNEQFF; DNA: TGTGCCAGCACCCCTTCCGGGACTAGCGGGGCCTACAATGAGCAGTTCTTC
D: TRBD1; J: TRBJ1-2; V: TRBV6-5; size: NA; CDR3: CASRRQGGYTF; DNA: TGTGCCAGCAGGCGACAGGGTGGCTACACCTTC
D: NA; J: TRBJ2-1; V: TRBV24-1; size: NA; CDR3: CATFGEASYNEQFF; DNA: TGTGCCACCTTCGGGGAGGCTTCTTACAATGAGCAGTTCTTC
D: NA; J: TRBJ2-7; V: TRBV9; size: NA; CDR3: CASSPRPGVNLYEQYF; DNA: TGTGCCAGCAGCCCCCGACCAGGGGTCAATCTATACGAGCAGTACTTC
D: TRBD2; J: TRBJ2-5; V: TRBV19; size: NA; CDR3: CASSRRSGGAYETQYF; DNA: TGTGCCAGTAGTAGAAGGAGCGGGGGGGCCTATGAGACCCAGTACTTC
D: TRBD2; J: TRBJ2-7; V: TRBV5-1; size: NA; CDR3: CASSLGAGSGGYEQYF; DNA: TGCGCCAGCAGCTTGGGGGCGGGGAGCGGGGGATACGAGCAGTACTTC